Listed here are 4 T cell receptor beta chains from one sample, sequenced in a study of human thymus T cells. The table came from immunoSEQ multiplex PCR; TCRdb's copy has only in-frame clones and leaves some out. This sample has 100,000 to 150,000 clones; about 93% occur once, and the top ten carry 0.024%. The thymus tissue came from resections taken during corrective heart surgery. Sequenced: thymus tissue. The receptors shown here come from a boy in the first two years of life with a congenital heart defect but otherwise immunologically healthy.

The J gene is TRBJ1-2, the V gene TRBV6-1, with D hard to call. Germline V gene data show CDR1 as MNHNS and CDR2 as SASEGT. V was trimmed by 4 bases and J by 4 bases, leaving 4 bases between them. CDR3 length equals 11 residues. The CDR3 loop reads CASSGSYGYTF. The CDR3 region has the DNA TGTGCCAGCAGTGGCAGCTATGGCTACACCTTC.

The J gene is TRBJ1-1, the V gene TRBV19; 9 bases line up with TRBD1. The junction had 5 bases not matched to a gene; V was cut back by 6 bases and J by 0 bases. Germline CDR1 LNHDA, CDR2 SQIVND (reference sequence). CDR3 length equals 15 residues. CDR3 amino acids: CASRQGAPMNTEAFF. The DNA for the CDR3 is TGTGCCAGTAGACAGGGGGCTCCCATGAACACTGAAGCTTTCTTT.

This clone was recorded once. This rearrangement joins TRBV4-2 to TRBJ1-2; TRBD1 might be the D (5 bases). Trimming took off 0 bases at V and 6 bases at J, with 17 bases between the two ends. The CDR3 covers 16 residues. Germline CDR1 and CDR2: LGHNA and YNFKEQ. The CDR3 here is CASSQESTAVTNGYTF. The CDR3, as DNA: TGTGCCAGCAGCCAAGAGTCGACAGCGGTAACTAATGGCTACACCTTC.

The chain is built from TRBV6-1 and TRBJ1-5, with a weak D call TRBD1 (6 bases). Germline CDR1 and CDR2: MNHNS and SASEGT. Between the trimmed V and J ends, which lost 3 bases and 1 base, there was a span of 7 bases. The CDR3 runs to 14 residues. The CDR3 nucleotides read TGTGCCAGCAGTGATAGGGGGAGCAATCAGCCCCAGCATTTT. Translating gives CASSDRGSNQPQHF.